Shown below are 11 T cell receptor beta chains from a single sample sequenced in a study of vaccination and CD4 T cells after COVID-19 (dated 2022 in TCRdb). Libraries were built with PCR. TCRdb lists the instrument as Illumina iSeq 100. DNA from cultured CD4+ T cells underwent TCR sequencing with the Oncomine TCR Beta short-read assay at the Johns Hopkins FTIC core. The raw public data were reprocessed by TCRdb itself: fastp quality trimming at Q25, MiXCR clonotype calling, in-frame beta chains only. Every distinct CDR3 protein forms one entry, paired with its most common genes and DNA. The sample table holds about 9,800 distinct CDR3 sequences, of which approximately 37% were seen once. The ten largest make up 16% of the sample. Reading the label with the study, this specimen's treatment or condition is: approximately nine-day PBMC culture with coronavirus spike peptide pools or control peptides (ViraFEST assay).

Their antigens are not known. Sequenced: CD4+ T cells from blood, cultured in vitro. The receptors here all came from a human donor who had recovered from COVID-19.

The V and J genes are TRBV6-1 and TRBJ1-5, with D perhaps TRBD1 (6 bases). Germline V gene data show CDR1 as MNHNS and CDR2 as SASEGT. The ends were cut back, 6 bases at V and 2 bases at J, with 14 bases in the middle. The CDR3 covers 15 residues. The CDR3 spells CASSRSGAGNQPQHF. The CDR3 DNA follows: TGTGCCAGCAGCCGATCGGGGGCTGGCAATCAGCCCCAGCATTTT.

This clonotype has only a few counts. Here the CDR3 DNA reads TGTGCCAGCAGCCAAGCAAGACTAGCGGTCCGGAATGAGCAGTTCTTC. Its protein product is CASSQARLAVRNEQFF. This sequence joins TRBV2 and TRBJ2-1; 9 bases line up with TRBD2. Germline V gene sequence: CDR1 SNHLY, CDR2 FYNNEI. The V and J ends lost 6 bases and 7 bases, in that order; junction bases with no gene match: 13. The CDR3 is made up of 16 amino acids.

The sample holds a few counts of this clonotype. V and J are TRBV5-1 and TRBJ2-6, with TRBD1 identical over 9 bases. The CDR3 is 19 residues long. Germline CDR1 and CDR2: SGHRS and YFSETQ. V gave up 3 bases and J gave up 0 bases; unmatched junction bases: 10. CDR3 DNA sequence: TGCGCCAGCAGCTGGGACAGGGTAAGGGAAAGCTCTGGGGCCAACGTCCTGACTTTC. It is translated as CASSWDRVRESSGANVLTF.

In this sample, this clonotype turned up a few times. The CDR3 coding sequence is TGTGCCAGCAGTTACGGCGGCGTAACTGAAGCTTTCTTT. This encodes CASSYGGVTEAFF. The chain has TRBV6-2 or TRBV6-3 and TRBJ1-1; D not certain. V gave up 2 bases and J gave up 5 bases, with 9 bases separating them. This CDR3 region has 13 residues. The V gene's germline CDR1 is MNHEY and CDR2 SVGEGT.

This clonotype has only a few counts. The gene calls are TRBV25-1 and TRBJ1-1; D might be TRBD1 (5 bases). The CDR3 length is 14 residues. The germline gives CDR1 MGHDK, CDR2 SYGVNS. V lost 0 bases, J lost 5 bases, and 10 bases lay in between. The chain's CDR3 is CASSEYIGGTEAFF. The CDR3 DNA reads as TGTGCCAGCAGTGAATACATCGGGGGGACTGAAGCTTTCTTT.

This chain uses TRBV11-2 with TRBJ1-5; no clear D gene. The closer fit of TRBJ2-3 to the DNA end suggests the J call may be wrong. Germline CDR1 is SGHAT and CDR2 is FQNNGV. The CDR3 is made up of 13 amino acids. DNA of the CDR3: TGTGCCAGCAGCGCGGAGTTTAATCAGCCCCAGTATTTT. It yields the protein CASSAEFNQPQYF.

This clonotype was counted a few times. The chain employs TRBV24-1 and TRBJ2-1; TRBD1 matches at 7 bases. This CDR3 comprises 14 residues. Germline lookup yields CDR1 KGHDR and CDR2 SFDVKD. The V segment lost 4 bases and the J segment 7 bases; nucleotides outside the gene matches: 6. This chain's CDR3 is CATSDGNRGNEQFF. The CDR3 nucleotides are TGTGCCACCAGTGACGGCAACAGGGGTAATGAGCAGTTCTTC.

This clonotype is classed as large. This chain links TRBV9 with TRBJ2-3, with D hard to call. CDR1 SGDLS and CDR2 YYNGEE come from the germline V gene. V was clipped by 4 bases and J by 0 bases, with 12 bases between them. This CDR3 comprises 15 residues. CDR3 in DNA: TGTGCCAGCAGCCACACAATACCGAGCACAGATACGCAGTATTTT. Translation: CASSHTIPSTDTQYF. Variable domain in full (rest from reference TRBV9 and TRBJ2-3): DSGVTQTPKHLITATGQRVTLRCSPRSGDLSVYWYQQSLDQGLQFLIQYYNGEERAKGNILERFSAQQFPDLHSELNLSSLELGDSALYFCASSHTIPSTDTQYFGPGTRLTVL.

The chain carries TRBV10-3 and TRBJ2-5; a possible D gene is TRBD1 (5 bases). Trimming stripped 9 bases from V and 3 bases from J, with 14 bases between. Germline V gene lookup returns CDR1 ENHRY and CDR2 SYGVKD. CDR3 length: 13 amino acids. The CDR3 DNA follows: TGTGCCATGAGGCCGGCAGGGAAAGAGACCCAGTACTTC. This gives the protein CAMRPAGKETQYF.

The V and J genes are TRBV12-3 or TRBV12-4 and TRBJ2-7; 7 nucleotides agree with TRBD1. The CDR3 runs to 15 residues. With 3 bases clipped from V and 3 bases from J, the junction kept 8 bases outside the gene matches. The DNA for the CDR3 is TGTGCCAGCAGTTTTGAGGGGGCGGTAAACTACGAGCAGTACTTC. It is translated as CASSFEGAVNYEQYF.

This clonotype was seen a few times. V usage is TRBV7-8 and J usage is TRBJ1-6; 7 bases are a match to TRBD1. V shed 5 bases and J 13 bases; nucleotides not matched to a gene: 8. This CDR3 contains 13 residues. The germline V gene has CDR1 SGHVS and CDR2 FQNEAQ. CDR3 nucleotide sequence: TGTGCCAGCAGCGGACAGGCGTTAGCTCCCCTCCACTTT. As protein: CASSGQALAPLHF.